The entry that follows covers one T cell receptor beta chain sequence. Its cognate antigen is unknown. The data were produced by immunoSEQ multiplex PCR, yet TCRdb's version contains in-frame clones alone and is incomplete. This sample carries 25,000 to 35,000 clones, almost 75% of them seen once, and the ten largest clones take about 14%. This record belongs to a study of vaccination effects on CD4 cells after COVID-19. Antigen-specific CD4+ T cells were expanded with viral peptide pools in the ViraFEST assay before sequencing. CD4+ T cells were isolated after less than 13 days of culture. Participants were vaccinated with two doses of either the BNT162b2 or mRNA-1273 vaccine. IL-2 medium took the place of half the medium on both days 3 and 7. Germline assignment: CDR1 SNHLY and CDR2 FYNNEI. V shed 3 bases and J shed 7 bases, with 6 bases lying between them. The CDR3 sequence is 11 residues long.

V gene TRBV2 combines with J gene TRBJ1-2; no firm D call. Source: CD4+ T cells from PBMCs cultured with HCoV-229E spike peptides, taken after COVID-19 vaccination. The receptor's source is a human donor who received a COVID-19 vaccine. CDR3 sequence: CASSEVAGYTF. The CDR3 DNA sequence: TGTGCCAGCAGTGAGGTAGCTGGCTACACCTTC.